This entry concerns a single T cell receptor (beta chain). Being one base from a much bigger clone, this may be a read error. The germline gives CDR1 LGHNA, CDR2 YNFKEQ. The CDR3 is 14 amino acids. For the second PCR, which ran for about 7 to 11 cycles, a sample-barcoded 5' primer and a J-beta primer mix were used. One entry per CDR3 protein, called by TCRdb with MiXCR from the 5' RACE reads. The data show about 780,000 distinct CDR3 sequences, 35% to 50% seen once. This record belongs to a study of blood T cells in healthy people across ages. Study-level information: Template switching recovered approximately one barcoded beta molecule for every two T cells.

Sample: blood. This sequence originates from an elderly man in good health. The V call is TRBV4-2, the J call TRBJ2-1, with 11 bases identical to TRBD2. The end of the DNA fits TRBJ2-7 better, so the J call may be wrong. CDR3 region: CASSVLAGDREQYF. CDR3 DNA sequence: TGTGCCAGCAGCGTACTAGCGGGAGATCGCGAGCAGTACTTC.